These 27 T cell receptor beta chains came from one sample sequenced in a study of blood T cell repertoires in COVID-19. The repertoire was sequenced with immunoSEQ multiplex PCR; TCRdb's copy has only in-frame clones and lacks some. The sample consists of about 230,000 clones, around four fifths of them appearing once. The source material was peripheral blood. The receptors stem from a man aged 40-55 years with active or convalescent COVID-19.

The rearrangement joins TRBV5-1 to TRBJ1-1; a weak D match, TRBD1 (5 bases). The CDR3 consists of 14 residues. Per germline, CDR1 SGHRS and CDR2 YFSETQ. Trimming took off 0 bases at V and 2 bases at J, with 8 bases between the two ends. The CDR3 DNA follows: TGCGCCAGCAGCTTGGAAGGGGTCAACACTGAAGCTTTCTTT. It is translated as CASSLEGVNTEAFF.

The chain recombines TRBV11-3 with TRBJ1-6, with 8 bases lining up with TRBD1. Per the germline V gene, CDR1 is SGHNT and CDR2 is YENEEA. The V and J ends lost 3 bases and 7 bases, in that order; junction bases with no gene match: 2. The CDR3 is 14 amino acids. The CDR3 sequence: CASSLTGANSPLHF. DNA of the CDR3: TGTGCCAGCAGCTTGACAGGGGCGAATTCACCCCTCCACTTT.

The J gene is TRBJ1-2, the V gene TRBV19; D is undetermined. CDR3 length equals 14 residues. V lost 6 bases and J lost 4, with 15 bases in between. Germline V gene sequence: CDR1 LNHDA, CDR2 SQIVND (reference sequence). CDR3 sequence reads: CASSYMEFSYGYTF. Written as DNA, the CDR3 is TGTGCCAGTAGCTACATGGAGTTTAGCTATGGCTACACCTTC. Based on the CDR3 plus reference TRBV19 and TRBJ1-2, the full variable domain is DGGITQSPKYLFRKEGQNVTLSCEQNLNHDAMYWYRQDPGQGLRLIYYSQIVNDFQKGDIAEGYSVSREKKESFPLTVTSAQKNPTAFYLCASSYMEFSYGYTFGSGTRLTVV.

CDR3 sequence: CSATAPNTQYF. DNA for the CDR3: TGCAGCGCGACAGCCCCAAATACGCAGTATTTT. The chain carries TRBV29-1 and TRBJ2-3; D is possibly TRBD1 (5 bases). The length of the CDR3 is 11 residues. V was clipped by 7 bases and J by 7 bases, with 12 bases between them. The germline gives CDR1 SQVTM, CDR2 ANQGSEA.

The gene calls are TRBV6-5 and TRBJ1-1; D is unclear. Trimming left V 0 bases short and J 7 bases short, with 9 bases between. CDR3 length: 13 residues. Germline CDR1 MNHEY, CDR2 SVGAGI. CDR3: CASSYSDDYEAFF. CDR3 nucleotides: TGTGCCAGCAGTTACTCGGACGACTATGAAGCTTTCTTT.

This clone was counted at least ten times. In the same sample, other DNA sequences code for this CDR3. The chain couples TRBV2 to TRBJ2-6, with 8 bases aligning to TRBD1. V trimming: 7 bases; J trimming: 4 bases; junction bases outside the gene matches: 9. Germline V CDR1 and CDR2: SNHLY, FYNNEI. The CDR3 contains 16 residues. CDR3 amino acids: CASTVAGGGGANVLTF. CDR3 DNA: TGTGCCAGCACCGTCGCAGGGGGCGGAGGGGCCAACGTCCTGACTTTC. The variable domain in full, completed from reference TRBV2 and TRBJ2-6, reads EPEVTQTPSHQVTQMGQEVILRCVPISNHLYFYWYRQILGQKVEFLVSFYNNEISEKSEIFDDQFSVERPDGSNFTLKIRSTKLEDSAMYFCASTVAGGGGANVLTFGAGSRLTVL.

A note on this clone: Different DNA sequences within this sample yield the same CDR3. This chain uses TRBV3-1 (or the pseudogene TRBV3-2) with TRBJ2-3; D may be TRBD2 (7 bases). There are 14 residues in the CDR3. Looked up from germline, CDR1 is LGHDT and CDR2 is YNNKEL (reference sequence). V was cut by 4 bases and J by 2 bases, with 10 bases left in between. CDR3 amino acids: CASSLGGPTDTQYF. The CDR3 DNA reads TGTGCCAGCAGCCTCGGGGGGCCCACAGATACGCAGTATTTT.

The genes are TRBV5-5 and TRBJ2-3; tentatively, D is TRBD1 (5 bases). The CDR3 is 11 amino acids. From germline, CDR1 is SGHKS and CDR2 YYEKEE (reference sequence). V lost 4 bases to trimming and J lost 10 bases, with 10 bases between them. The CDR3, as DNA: TGTGCCAGCAGCCCCCTACAGGCGCAGTATTTT. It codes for CASSPLQAQYF. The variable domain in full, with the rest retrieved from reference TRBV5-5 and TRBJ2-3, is DAGVTQSPTHLIKTRGQQVTLRCSPISGHKSVSWYQQVLGQGPQFIFQYYEKEERGRGNFPDRFSARQFPNYSSELNVNALLLGDSALYLCASSPLQAQYFGPGTRLTVL.

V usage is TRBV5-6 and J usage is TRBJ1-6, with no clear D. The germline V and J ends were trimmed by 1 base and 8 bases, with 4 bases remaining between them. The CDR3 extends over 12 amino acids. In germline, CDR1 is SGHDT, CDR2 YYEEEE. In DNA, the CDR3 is TGTGCCAGCAGCTTGCGTCATTCACCCCTCCACTTT. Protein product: CASSLRHSPLHF.

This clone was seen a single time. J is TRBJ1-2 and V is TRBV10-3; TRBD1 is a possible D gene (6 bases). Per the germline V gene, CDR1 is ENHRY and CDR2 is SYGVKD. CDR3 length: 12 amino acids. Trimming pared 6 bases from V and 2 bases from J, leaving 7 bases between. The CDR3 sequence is CAIRDRNYGYTF. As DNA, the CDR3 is TGTGCCATCAGGGACAGAAACTATGGCTACACCTTC.

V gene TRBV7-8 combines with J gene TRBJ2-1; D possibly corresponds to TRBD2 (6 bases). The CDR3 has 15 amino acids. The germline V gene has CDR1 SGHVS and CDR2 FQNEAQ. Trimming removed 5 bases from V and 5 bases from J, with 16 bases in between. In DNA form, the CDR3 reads TGTGCCAGCAGCCCAGCCAGCGGGCCTAACAATGAGCAGTTCTTC. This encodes CASSPASGPNNEQFF.

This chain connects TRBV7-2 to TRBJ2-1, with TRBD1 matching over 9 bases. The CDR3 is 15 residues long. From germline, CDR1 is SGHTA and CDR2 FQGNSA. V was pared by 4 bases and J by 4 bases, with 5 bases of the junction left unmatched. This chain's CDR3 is CASSWGTGFYNEQFF. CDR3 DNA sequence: TGTGCCAGCAGCTGGGGGACAGGGTTTTACAATGAGCAGTTCTTC.

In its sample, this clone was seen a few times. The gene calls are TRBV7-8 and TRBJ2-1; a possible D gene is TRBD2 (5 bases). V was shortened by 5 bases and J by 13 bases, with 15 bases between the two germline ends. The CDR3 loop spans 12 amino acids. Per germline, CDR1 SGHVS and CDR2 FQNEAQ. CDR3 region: CASSPGIAKQFF. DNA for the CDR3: TGTGCCAGCAGCCCTGGGATAGCGAAACAGTTCTTC.

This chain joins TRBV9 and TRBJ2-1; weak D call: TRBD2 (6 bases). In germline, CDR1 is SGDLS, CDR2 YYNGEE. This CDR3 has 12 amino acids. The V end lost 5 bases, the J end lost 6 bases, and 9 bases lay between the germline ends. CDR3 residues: CASRATSNEQFF. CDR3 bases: TGTGCCAGCAGGGCGACTAGCAATGAGCAGTTCTTC.

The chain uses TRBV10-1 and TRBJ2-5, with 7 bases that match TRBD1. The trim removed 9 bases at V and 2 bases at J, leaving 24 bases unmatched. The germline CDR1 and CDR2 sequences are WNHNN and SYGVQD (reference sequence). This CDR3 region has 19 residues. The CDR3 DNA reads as TGCGCCAGGCCATTCTGTAGGGACAGACGCAACTCCTATCAAGAGACCCAGTACTTC. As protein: CARPFCRDRRNSYQETQYF.

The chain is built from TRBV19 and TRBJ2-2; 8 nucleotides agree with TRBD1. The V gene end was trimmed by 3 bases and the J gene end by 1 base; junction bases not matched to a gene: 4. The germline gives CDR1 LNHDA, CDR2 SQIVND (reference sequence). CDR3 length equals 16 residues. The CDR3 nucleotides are TGTGCCAGTAGTATGACAGGGGTCCAGAACACCGGGGAGCTGTTTTTT. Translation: CASSMTGVQNTGELFF.

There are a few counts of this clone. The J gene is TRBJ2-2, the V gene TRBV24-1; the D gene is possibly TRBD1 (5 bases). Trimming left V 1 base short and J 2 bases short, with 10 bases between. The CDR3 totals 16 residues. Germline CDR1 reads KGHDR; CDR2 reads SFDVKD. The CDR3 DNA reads TGTGCCACCAGTGATTTCCAAGGGGTAAACACCGGGGAGCTGTTTTTT. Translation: CATSDFQGVNTGELFF.

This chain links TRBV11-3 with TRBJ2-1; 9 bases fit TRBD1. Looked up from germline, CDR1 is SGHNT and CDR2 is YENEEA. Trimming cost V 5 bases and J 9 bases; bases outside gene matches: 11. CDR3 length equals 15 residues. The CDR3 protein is CASSRSGQGKSEQFF. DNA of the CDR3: TGTGCCAGCAGCCGATCGGGACAGGGTAAGAGTGAGCAGTTCTTC.

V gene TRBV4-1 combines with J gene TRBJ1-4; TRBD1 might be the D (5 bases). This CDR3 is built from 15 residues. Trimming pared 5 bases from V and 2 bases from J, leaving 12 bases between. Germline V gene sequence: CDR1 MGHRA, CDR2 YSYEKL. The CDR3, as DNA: TGCGCCAGCAGCAAGATCCGGGGGACTAATGAAAAACTGTTTTTT. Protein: CASSKIRGTNEKLFF.

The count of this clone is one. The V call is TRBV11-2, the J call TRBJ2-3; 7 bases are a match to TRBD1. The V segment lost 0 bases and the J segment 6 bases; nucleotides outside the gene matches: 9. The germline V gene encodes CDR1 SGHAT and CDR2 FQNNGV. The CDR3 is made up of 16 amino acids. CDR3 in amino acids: CASSLERGRKLDTQYF. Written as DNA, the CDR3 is TGTGCCAGCAGCTTAGAAAGGGGGCGGAAGTTGGATACGCAGTATTTT.

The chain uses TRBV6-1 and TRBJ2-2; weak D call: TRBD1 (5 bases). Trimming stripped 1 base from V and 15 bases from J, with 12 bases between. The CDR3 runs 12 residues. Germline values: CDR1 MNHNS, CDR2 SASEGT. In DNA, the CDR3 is TGTGCCAGCAGTGAAGGGGCAGGGTGGTTGTTTTTT. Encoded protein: CASSEGAGWLFF.

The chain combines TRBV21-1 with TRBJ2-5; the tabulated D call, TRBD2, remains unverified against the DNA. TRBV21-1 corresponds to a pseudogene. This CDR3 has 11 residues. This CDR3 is CATQLQETQYF. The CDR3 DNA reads TGTGCCACCCAACTACAAGAGACCCAGTACTTC.

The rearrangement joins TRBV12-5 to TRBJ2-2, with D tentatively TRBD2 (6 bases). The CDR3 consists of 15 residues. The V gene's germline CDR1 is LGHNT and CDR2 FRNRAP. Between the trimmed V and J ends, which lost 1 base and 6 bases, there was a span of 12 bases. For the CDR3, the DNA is TGTGCTAGTGGTTTGGGACTAGAAAGGGCCGGGGAGCTGTTTTTT. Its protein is CASGLGLERAGELFF.

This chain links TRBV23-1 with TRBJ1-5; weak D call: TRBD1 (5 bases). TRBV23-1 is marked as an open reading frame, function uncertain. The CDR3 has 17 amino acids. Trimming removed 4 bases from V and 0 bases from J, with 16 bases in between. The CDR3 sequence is CASSRGWTLNSNQPQHF. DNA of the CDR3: TGCGCCAGCAGTCGGGGTTGGACACTCAATAGCAATCAGCCCCAGCATTTT.

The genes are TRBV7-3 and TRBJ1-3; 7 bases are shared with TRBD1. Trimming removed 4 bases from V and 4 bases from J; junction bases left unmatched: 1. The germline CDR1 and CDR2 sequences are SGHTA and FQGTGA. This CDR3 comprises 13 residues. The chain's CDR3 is CASSSDRGNTIYF. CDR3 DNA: TGTGCCAGCAGCTCGGACAGGGGAAACACCATATATTTT.

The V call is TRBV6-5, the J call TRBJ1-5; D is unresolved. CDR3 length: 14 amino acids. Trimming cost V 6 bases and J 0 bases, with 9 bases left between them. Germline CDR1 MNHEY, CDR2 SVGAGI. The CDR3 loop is CASRSDFSNQPQHF. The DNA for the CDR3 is TGTGCCAGCAGATCAGACTTTAGCAATCAGCCCCAGCATTTT.

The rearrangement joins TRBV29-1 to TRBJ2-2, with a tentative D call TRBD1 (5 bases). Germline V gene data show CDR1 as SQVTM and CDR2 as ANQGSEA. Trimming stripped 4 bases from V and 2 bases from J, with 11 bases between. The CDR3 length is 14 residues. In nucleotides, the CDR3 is TGCAGCGTTGGCGTCGACAGAAACACCGGGGAGCTGTTTTTT. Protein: CSVGVDRNTGELFF.